A single T cell receptor beta chain is shown here with its context. The antigen is undetermined. CDR1 is SGHDN, CDR2 FVKESK, per germline. V was pared by 1 base and J by 2 bases, with 4 bases of the junction left unmatched. The CDR3 is 16 residues long. The data were obtained in a study of cytomegalovirus exposure and HLA in healthy donors. At the level of the study: The approximately 110 validation repertoires were reported in a later analysis to have been generated on the same platform as the approximately 700 first-cohort repertoires. Broader study findings: In vitro, a few CMV-associated chains proved specific for CMV antigens. Some TCR beta chains (164 of them) were listed as cytomegalovirus-associated.

Only in-frame clones appear in the TCRdb table, and some are missing; sequencing was by immunoSEQ multiplex PCR. The sample gives approximately 270,000 clones, nearly 90% of which show up once; 0.37% is in the top ten. The receptor was derived from a woman under 30 in good health and CMV-seronegative. The chain joins TRBV14 to TRBJ2-3; TRBD2 matches at 9 bases. Material for sequencing was PBMCs. The CDR3 DNA is TGTGCCAGCAGCCAAGGTCGCGGGGGGGCCACAGATACGCAGTATTTT. This sequence encodes CASSQGRGGATDTQYF.